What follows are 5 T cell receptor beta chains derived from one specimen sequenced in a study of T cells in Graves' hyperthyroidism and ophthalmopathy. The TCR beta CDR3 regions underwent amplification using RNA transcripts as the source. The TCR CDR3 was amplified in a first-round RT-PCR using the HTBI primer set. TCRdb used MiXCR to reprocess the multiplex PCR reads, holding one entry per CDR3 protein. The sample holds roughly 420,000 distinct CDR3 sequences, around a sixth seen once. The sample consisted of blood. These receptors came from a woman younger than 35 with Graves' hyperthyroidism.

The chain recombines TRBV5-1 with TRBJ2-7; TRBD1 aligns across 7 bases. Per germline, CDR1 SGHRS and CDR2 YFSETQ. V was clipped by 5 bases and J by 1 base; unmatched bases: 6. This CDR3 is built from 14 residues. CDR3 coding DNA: TGCGCCAGCAGGATGCCGGGACAGTCCTACGAGCAGTACTTC. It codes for CASRMPGQSYEQYF.

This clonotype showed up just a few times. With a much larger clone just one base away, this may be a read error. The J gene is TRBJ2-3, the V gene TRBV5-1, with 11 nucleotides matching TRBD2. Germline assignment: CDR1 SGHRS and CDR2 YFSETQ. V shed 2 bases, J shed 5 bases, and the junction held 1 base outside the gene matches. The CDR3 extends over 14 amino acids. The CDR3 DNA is TGCGCCAGCAGCTTCGGGACTAGCGGAGATACGCAGTATTTT. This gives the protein CASSFGTSGDTQYF. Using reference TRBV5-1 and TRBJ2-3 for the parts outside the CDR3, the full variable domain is KAGVTQTPRYLIKTRGQQVTLSCSPISGHRSVSWYQQTPGQGLQFLFEYFSETQRNKGNFPGRFSGRQFSNSRSEMNVSTLELGDSALYLCASSFGTSGDTQYFGPGTRLTVL.

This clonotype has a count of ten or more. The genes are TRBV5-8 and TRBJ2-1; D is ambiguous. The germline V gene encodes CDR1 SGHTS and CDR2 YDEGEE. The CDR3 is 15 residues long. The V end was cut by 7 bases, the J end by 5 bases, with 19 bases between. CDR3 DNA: TGTGCCAGCGACCCGGACGCCAACCCGAACAATGAGCAGTTCTTC. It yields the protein CASDPDANPNNEQFF.

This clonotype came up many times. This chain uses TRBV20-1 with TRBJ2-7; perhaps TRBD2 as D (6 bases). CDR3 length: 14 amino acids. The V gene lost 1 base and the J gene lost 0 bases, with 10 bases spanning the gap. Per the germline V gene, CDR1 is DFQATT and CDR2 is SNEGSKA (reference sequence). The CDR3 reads CSARAIADSYEQYF. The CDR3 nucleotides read TGCAGTGCTAGAGCCATAGCGGACTCCTACGAGCAGTACTTC.

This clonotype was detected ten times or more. The CDR3 sequence is CASNGKGTSFDNEQFF. The DNA for the CDR3 is TGTGCCAGCAATGGGAAAGGGACTAGCTTCGACAATGAGCAGTTCTTC. The J gene is TRBJ2-1, the V gene TRBV12-3 or TRBV12-4; TRBD2 matches at 9 bases. This CDR3 is 16 amino acids long. V lost 7 bases to trimming and J lost 5 bases; unmatched junction nucleotides: 12.